The clone carrying this TCR beta chain was observed once. Its antigen is not identified. The entry originates in a study of post-analysis software for immune sequencing data. Whole-study context: In terms of disease course, relapsing-remitting, secondary progressive and progressive-relapsing multiple sclerosis were included. Findings and limits, study-wide: Same-batch preparations were strongly co-clustered by F measure. Normalized Chao1 diversity was significantly reduced in patients versus controls.

The library was made from cDNA and included unique molecular identifiers. Using its own MiXCR run on the PCR reads, TCRdb lists one record per CDR3 protein. The sample contains 500,000 to 600,000 distinct CDR3 sequences, around 40% of which appear only once. The receptor comes from a girl between 10 and 17 years old with multiple sclerosis. Input material: blood.

DNA for the CDR3: TGTGCCAGCGTGCTTACCTACGAGCAGTACTTC. This gives the protein CASVLTYEQYF. This chain links TRBV7-2 with TRBJ2-7; D is ambiguous. The germline gives CDR1 SGHTA, CDR2 FQGNSA. This CDR3 region has 11 residues. V was clipped by 8 bases and J by 2 bases, with 7 bases between them. Variable domain in full (rest from reference TRBV7-2 and TRBJ2-7): GAGVSQSPSNKVTEKGKDVELRCDPISGHTALYWYRQSLGQGLEFLIYFQGNSAPDKSGLPSDRFSAERTGGSVSTLTIQRTQQEDSAVYLCASVLTYEQYFGPGTRLTVT.